The 17 T cell receptor beta chains listed next were all sequenced from one sample in a study of neurological immune-mediated disorders. MiXCR, applied by TCRdb to the 5' RACE reads, yields one record per CDR3 protein. Of under 90,000 distinct CDR3 sequences in the sample, roughly 9% are singletons; the top ten hold 1.7%. Sequenced input: PBMCs. These receptors originate from a man aged 45-60 years in good health.

The sample holds a few counts of this clonotype. The rearrangement links TRBV7-9 to TRBJ1-5; D gene uncertain. V lost 3 bases, J lost 5 bases, and 5 bases lay in between. Germline-derived CDR1 and CDR2 are SEHNR and FQNEAQ (reference sequence). The CDR3 is 12 amino acids. The CDR3 DNA is TGTGCCAGCAGCTTTCCTGATCAGCCCCAGCATTTT. Translation gives CASSFPDQPQHF.

In this sample, this clonotype turned up many times. This rearrangement joins TRBV5-1 to TRBJ2-1; D is undetermined. Trimming shortened V by 4 bases and J by 6 bases, and 8 bases separated the two germline ends. This CDR3 region has 12 residues. The germline CDR1 and CDR2 sequences are SGHRS and YFSETQ. The DNA of the CDR3 is TGCGCCAGCAGCCCTCAGGCCAATGAGCAGTTCTTC. This encodes CASSPQANEQFF.

This clonotype has at least ten counts. The J gene is TRBJ2-1, the V gene TRBV7-9; D may be TRBD1 (6 bases). The CDR3 runs 13 residues. The V gene lost 5 bases and the J gene lost 6 bases, with 11 bases spanning the gap. CDR1 is SEHNR and CDR2 is FQNEAQ in the germline V gene (reference sequence). The CDR3 protein is CASSALRGNEQFF. The CDR3 bases are TGTGCCAGCAGCGCACTCAGGGGCAATGAGCAGTTCTTC.

Ten or more counts support this clonotype. The CDR3 region is CSARWPSGKHEQYF. In DNA form, the CDR3 reads TGCAGTGCTAGGTGGCCTAGCGGGAAGCACGAGCAGTACTTC. The V gene is TRBV20-1, the J gene TRBJ2-7; TRBD2 matches at 9 bases. V dropped 3 bases and J dropped 5; count of bases not matched to a gene: 8. The CDR3 sequence is 14 residues long. The germline CDR1 and CDR2 sequences are DFQATT and SNEGSKA (reference sequence).

This clonotype was picked up many times. V usage is TRBV28 and J usage is TRBJ2-1; D perhaps matches TRBD2 (7 bases). This CDR3 has 16 amino acids. Germline V gives CDR1 MDHEN, CDR2 SYDVKM. Trimming shortened V by 2 bases and J by 9 bases, and 20 bases separated the two germline ends. The CDR3 nucleotides read TGTGCCAGCAGTTTAGGCTATGGGGGGGGGCGTGGTGAGCAGTTCTTC. Its translation: CASSLGYGGGRGEQFF.

The rearrangement uses TRBV20-1 and TRBJ2-2; either TRBD1 or TRBD2 may supply D (5 bases each). The CDR3 covers 12 residues. Trimming removed 3 bases at V and 6 bases at J, with 8 bases between. The germline V gene has CDR1 DFQATT and CDR2 SNEGSKA (reference sequence). This CDR3 is CSARGTAGELFF. CDR3 coding DNA: TGCAGTGCTAGGGGGACGGCCGGGGAGCTGTTTTTT.

This clonotype occurred many times. The chain employs TRBV20-1 and TRBJ2-3; 12 bases align to TRBD2. Germline V gene sequence: CDR1 DFQATT, CDR2 SNEGSKA (reference sequence). This CDR3 has 16 amino acids. With V trimmed by 5 bases and J by 2 bases, 8 bases remained unmatched. The CDR3, as DNA: TGCAGTGCTGCTCGGACTAGCGGGGCTATCACAGATACGCAGTATTTT. This gives the protein CSAARTSGAITDTQYF.

This clonotype has ten or more counts. V gene TRBV12-3 or TRBV12-4 combines with J gene TRBJ2-1; no clear D. The CDR3 consists of 11 residues. Trimming left V 3 bases short and J 6 bases short, with 3 bases between. In DNA form, the CDR3 reads TGTGCCAGCAGTTTGGTCAATGAGCAGTTCTTC. It encodes CASSLVNEQFF.

This clonotype was counted at least ten times. The V and J genes are TRBV6-5 and TRBJ2-3, with 11 bases matching TRBD2. Germline V lookup: CDR1 MNHEY, CDR2 SVGAGI. This CDR3 comprises 17 residues. After removal of 0 bases from V and 8 bases from J, the junction contained 10 bases not matched to a gene. This CDR3 is CASSYSGSGRAGGTQYF. Written as DNA, the CDR3 is TGTGCCAGCAGTTACTCGGGTAGCGGGAGGGCCGGGGGTACGCAGTATTTT.

The table lists this clonotype with many counts. The chain is built from TRBV14 and TRBJ2-1; tentatively, D is TRBD2 (5 bases). Trimming removed 6 bases from V and 4 bases from J, with 16 bases in between. CDR1 and CDR2 from the germline V gene are SGHDN and FVKESK. CDR3 length equals 15 residues. The CDR3 bases are TGTGCCAGCAGACTTTCCTTGACGGGATACAATGAGCAGTTCTTC. Protein sequence: CASRLSLTGYNEQFF.

This clonotype was recorded many times. The V gene is TRBV6-6, the J gene TRBJ2-5, with 14 positions matching TRBD2. The V gene end was trimmed by 6 bases and the J gene end by 4 bases; junction bases not matched to a gene: 1. The CDR3 runs 14 residues. Germline V gene data show CDR1 as MNHNY and CDR2 as SVGAGI (reference sequence). For the CDR3, the DNA is TGTGCCAGCAGGGGACTAGCGGGAGTAGAGACCCAGTACTTC. Its translation: CASRGLAGVETQYF.

This clonotype appeared many times. The chain employs TRBV6-1 and TRBJ2-7; D not certain. This CDR3 is 11 amino acids long. The germline CDR1 and CDR2 sequences are MNHNS and SASEGT. V was cut by 7 bases and J by 3 bases, with 7 bases left in between. The CDR3 reads CASNEYYEQYF. CDR3 DNA sequence: TGTGCCAGCAACGAGTACTACGAGCAGTACTTC.

This clonotype was detected ten times or more. One end of the junction fails to match germline, which may point to a read error. The chain joins TRBV20-1 to TRBJ2-1, with 16 bases that match TRBD2. CDR1 DFQATT and CDR2 SNEGSKA come from the germline V gene (reference sequence). The length of the CDR3 is 15 residues. The CDR3 nucleotides read TGCAGTGCTAGAGATCAGAGGGGACTAGCGGGGGGGTACCTCTTC. Amino acid sequence: CSARDQRGLAGGYLF.

In its sample, this clonotype was seen many times. CDR3 sequence (DNA): TGTGCCAGCAGCCCGGGACAGGGGGTCCAAGAGACCCAGTACTTC. Its translation is CASSPGQGVQETQYF. This chain links TRBV12-3 or TRBV12-4 with TRBJ2-5, with 11 bases aligning to TRBD1. The CDR3 sequence is 15 residues long. V trimming: 6 bases; J trimming: 1 base; junction bases outside the gene matches: 4.

Ten or more counts support this clonotype. The V call is TRBV7-2, the J call TRBJ2-1, with D perhaps matching TRBD1 (6 bases). V was shortened by 6 bases and J by 5 bases, with 11 bases between the two germline ends. The CDR3 totals 13 residues. Per germline, CDR1 SGHTA and CDR2 FQGNSA. DNA for the CDR3: TGTGCCAGCAGACCTACAGGGAACAATGAGCAGTTCTTC. It yields the protein CASRPTGNNEQFF.

This clonotype was recorded many times. The gene calls are TRBV20-1 and TRBJ1-6; tentatively, D is TRBD1 (5 bases). Trimming took 5 bases from V and 0 from J, leaving 14 bases between them. The CDR3 spans 16 residues. Germline values: CDR1 DFQATT, CDR2 SNEGSKA (reference sequence). The CDR3 DNA follows: TGCAGTGCTGTGGACATTTCTTTCTCCTATAATTCACCCCTCCACTTT. Its translation: CSAVDISFSYNSPLHF.

In its sample, this clonotype was seen many times. The chain joins TRBV27 to TRBJ2-3, with 10 bases that match TRBD2. J lost 5 bases, V lost 8 bases, and 13 bases had no gene match. The CDR3 consists of 16 residues. Germline V CDR1 and CDR2: MNHEY, SMNVEV (reference sequence). CDR3 residues: CASGYPSGRAKDTQYF. CDR3 nucleotides: TGTGCCAGCGGTTATCCGAGCGGGAGGGCCAAAGATACGCAGTATTTT.